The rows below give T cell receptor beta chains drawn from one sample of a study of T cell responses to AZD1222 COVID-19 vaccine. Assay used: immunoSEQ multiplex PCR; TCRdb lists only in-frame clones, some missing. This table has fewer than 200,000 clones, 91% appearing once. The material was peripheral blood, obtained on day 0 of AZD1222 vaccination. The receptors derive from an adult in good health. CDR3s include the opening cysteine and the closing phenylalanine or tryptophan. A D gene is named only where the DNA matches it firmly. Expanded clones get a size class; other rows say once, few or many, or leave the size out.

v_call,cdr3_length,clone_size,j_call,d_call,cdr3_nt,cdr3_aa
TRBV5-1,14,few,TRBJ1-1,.,TGCGCCAGCAGCTTGGGCCAGAGGGACACTGAAGCTTTCTTT,CASSLGQRDTEAFF
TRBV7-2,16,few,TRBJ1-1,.,TGTGCCAGCAGCTTAGCACCAGGGGCCGGGGGCACTGAAGCTTTCTTT,CASSLAPGAGGTEAFF
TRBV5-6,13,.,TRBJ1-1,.,TGTGCCAGCAGCTTGGCCGCGGGGGCCGTAGCTTTCTTT,CASSLAAGAVAFF
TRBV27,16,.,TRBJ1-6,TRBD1,TGTGCCAGCAGTTTATCCCCCGGGACAGGGGTTTCACCCCTCCACTTT,CASSLSPGTGVSPLHF
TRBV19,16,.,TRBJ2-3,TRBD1,TGTGCCAGTAGCCCGCCGGGACAGAGTAGAACAGATACGCAGTATTTT,CASSPPGQSRTDTQYF
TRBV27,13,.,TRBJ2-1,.,TGTGCCAGCAGTTTCGACGGAGGCTATGAGCAGTTCTTC,CASSFDGGYEQFF
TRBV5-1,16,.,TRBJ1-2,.,TGCGCCAGCAGCTTGGAGGGGGGCGGCACTAACTATGGCTACACCTTC,CASSLEGGGTNYGYTF
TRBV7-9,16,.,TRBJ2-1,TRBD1,TGTGCCAGCAGCTCCCTACAGGGGATATCGTACAATGAGCAGTTCTTC,CASSSLQGISYNEQFF
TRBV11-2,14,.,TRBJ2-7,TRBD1,TGTGCCAGCAACGATCCGGGACAGCGCATCGAGCAGTACTTC,CASNDPGQRIEQYF
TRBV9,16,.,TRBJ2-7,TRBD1,TGTGCCAGCAGCCCCAACCCGGGACAGAGCTCCTACGAGCAGTACTTC,CASSPNPGQSSYEQYF
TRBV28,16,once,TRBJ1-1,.,TGTGCCAGCAGTTTAATGGTGGGGGCCAGAAGGACTGAAGCTTTCTTT,CASSLMVGARRTEAFF
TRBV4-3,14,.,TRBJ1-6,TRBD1,TGCGCCAGCAGCCTTGGGACAGCGAATTCACCCCTCCACTTT,CASSLGTANSPLHF
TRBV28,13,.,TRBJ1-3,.,TGTGCCAGCCTGGGGGAGACTGGAAACACCATATATTTT,CASLGETGNTIYF
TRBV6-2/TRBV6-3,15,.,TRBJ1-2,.,TGTGCCAGCAGTTACTCGATGATAGCTAACTATGGCTACACCTTC,CASSYSMIANYGYTF
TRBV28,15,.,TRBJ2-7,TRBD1,TGTGCCAGCAGTCCGGGGACAGGAACTATTTACGAGCAGTACTTC,CASSPGTGTIYEQYF
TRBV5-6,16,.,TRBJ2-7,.,TGTGCCAGCAGCTTGGCGATCTGGCCAAACTCCTACGAGCAGTACTTC,CASSLAIWPNSYEQYF
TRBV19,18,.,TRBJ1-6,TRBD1,TGTGCCAGTAGCTACGCGGGCAGGGGGAGCTCCTATAATTCACCCCTCCACTTT,CASSYAGRGSSYNSPLHF
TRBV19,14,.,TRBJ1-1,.,TGTGCCAGCCTGGGTGGCGCGGAAAACACTGAAGCTTTCTTT,CASLGGAENTEAFF
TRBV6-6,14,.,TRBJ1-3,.,TGTGCCAGCAGTCCGGACCGCCGGGGAAACACCATATATTTT,CASSPDRRGNTIYF
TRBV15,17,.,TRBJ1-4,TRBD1,TGTGCCACCAGTCGCTTACCCGGGACAGGAATAAATGAAAAACTGTTTTTT,CATSRLPGTGINEKLFF
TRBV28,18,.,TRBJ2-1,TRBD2,TGTGCCAGCATCGCCCCTGGAGCGGGAGCCCTCATGTCGGGTGAGCAGTTCTTC,CASIAPGAGALMSGEQFF
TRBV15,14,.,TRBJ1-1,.,TGTGCCACCCGGGAGGGGAGCGGAATCACTGAAGCTTTCTTT,CATREGSGITEAFF
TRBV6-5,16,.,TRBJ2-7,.,TGTGCCAGCAGTTCCCCGGGGCTAGCCGTTCCCTACGAGCAGTACTTC,CASSSPGLAVPYEQYF
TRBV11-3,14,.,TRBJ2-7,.,TGTGCCAGCAGCTTAGGTCGAAGGGCGGGGGAGCAGTACTTC,CASSLGRRAGEQYF
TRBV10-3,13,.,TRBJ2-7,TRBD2,TGTGCCGGCGGTAGCGGGATAGCCTACGAGCAGTACTTC,CAGGSGIAYEQYF
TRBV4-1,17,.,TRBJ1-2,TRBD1,TGCGCCAGCAGCCAAGATCAACAGGGGGCGCTCAACTATGGCTACACCTTC,CASSQDQQGALNYGYTF
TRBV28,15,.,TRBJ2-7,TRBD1,TGTGCCAGCAGCCCACACGGACAGGGACAACCCGAGCAGTACTTC,CASSPHGQGQPEQYF
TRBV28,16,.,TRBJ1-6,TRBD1,TGTGCCAGCAGAACGACCGGGACAGAATATAATTCACCCCTCCACTTT,CASRTTGTEYNSPLHF
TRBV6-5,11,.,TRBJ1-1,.,TGTGCCAGCATCCAATGGAGTGAAGCTTTCTTT,CASIQWSEAFF
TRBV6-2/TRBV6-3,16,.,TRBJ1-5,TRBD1,TGTGCCAGCAGCCGCGGGACAGGTGATAGCAATCAGCCCCAGCATTTT,CASSRGTGDSNQPQHF
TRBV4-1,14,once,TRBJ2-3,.,TGCGCCAGCAGCCAAGATTCGCTGATAGATACGCAGTATTTT,CASSQDSLIDTQYF
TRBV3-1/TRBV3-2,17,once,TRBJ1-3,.,TGTGCCAGCAGCCAAGATTTCTCGATTTCCTCTGGAAACACCATATATTTT,CASSQDFSISSGNTIYF